This T cell receptor (beta chain) comes out of a study of response to subunit inactivated influenza vaccine. Between the trimmed V and J ends, which lost 6 bases and 5 bases, there was a span of 14 bases. The CDR3 loop spans 12 amino acids. Germline CDR1 DFQATT, CDR2 SNEGSKA (reference sequence). General observations from the study: Only a handful of new T cells, the authors suggested, are recruited with each seasonal influenza vaccination.

This clonotype was seen only a few times. The antigen remains unidentified. One entry per CDR3 protein, called by TCRdb with MiXCR from the RT-PCR reads. Of hundreds of thousands of distinct CDR3 sequences in the sample, about 18% were seen once. The receptor was isolated from a man in his forties or fifties who received an inactivated influenza vaccine. This rearrangement joins TRBV20-1 to TRBJ2-7, with D possibly TRBD2 on 5 matching bases. This sample comprised PBMCs from blood, obtained approximately 5 days after vaccination. The CDR3 nucleotides read TGCAGTGCCGTCCGGGGAAGCGACGAGCAGTACTTC. Protein sequence: CSAVRGSDEQYF.